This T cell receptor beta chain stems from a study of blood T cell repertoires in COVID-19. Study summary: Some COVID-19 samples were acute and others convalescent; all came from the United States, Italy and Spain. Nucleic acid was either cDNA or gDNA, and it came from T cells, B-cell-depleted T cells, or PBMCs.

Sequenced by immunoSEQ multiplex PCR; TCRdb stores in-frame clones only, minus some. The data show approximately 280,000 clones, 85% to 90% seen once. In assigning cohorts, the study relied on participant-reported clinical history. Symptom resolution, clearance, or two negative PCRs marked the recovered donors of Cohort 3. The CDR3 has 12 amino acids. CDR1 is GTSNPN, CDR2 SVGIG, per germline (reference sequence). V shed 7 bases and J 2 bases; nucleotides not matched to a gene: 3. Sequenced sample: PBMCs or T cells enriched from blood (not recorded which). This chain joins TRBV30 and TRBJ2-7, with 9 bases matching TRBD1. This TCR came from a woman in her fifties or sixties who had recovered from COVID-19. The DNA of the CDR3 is TGTGCCTCGGACAGGGGAGCCTACGAGCAGTACTTC. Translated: CASDRGAYEQYF.